Listed below are T cell receptor beta chains from one sample, sequenced in a study of blood T cells in healthy people across ages. TCRdb processed the 5' RACE reads anew with MiXCR; each CDR3 protein has one entry. This table holds about 680,000 distinct CDR3 sequences, approximately 50% found once. Input material: blood. Receptors originate from a woman aged 60-70 years in good health. Each CDR3 is given with its conserved first and last residue.

j_gene: TRBJ2-7; v_gene: TRBV29-1; CDR3aa: CSVGGSEQYF
j_gene: TRBJ1-1; v_gene: TRBV7-9; CDR3aa: CASSPRTGGDSNTEAFF
j_gene: TRBJ2-7; v_gene: TRBV5-1; CDR3aa: CASSLAVIAGLGEQYF
j_gene: TRBJ2-1; v_gene: TRBV7-6; CDR3aa: CASSLAVVAGGYNEQFF
j_gene: TRBJ2-6; v_gene: TRBV2; CDR3aa: CASRALAGANVLTF
j_gene: TRBJ2-7; v_gene: TRBV7-2; CDR3aa: CASSLSRGPYEQYF
j_gene: TRBJ2-1; v_gene: TRBV20-1; CDR3aa: CSAEVQEPKQFF
j_gene: TRBJ2-1; v_gene: TRBV2; CDR3aa: CASSELAAYNEQFF
j_gene: TRBJ2-7; v_gene: TRBV6-1; CDR3aa: CASRELGTYEQYF
j_gene: TRBJ2-6; v_gene: TRBV28; CDR3aa: CASSLVPSSGANVLTF
j_gene: TRBJ2-6; v_gene: TRBV3-1; CDR3aa: CASSPLMGSGANVLTF
j_gene: TRBJ1-3; v_gene: TRBV12-3/TRBV12-4; CDR3aa: CASTPWGSRGNTIYF
j_gene: TRBJ2-5; v_gene: TRBV20-1; CDR3aa: CSARVRTSGRETQYF
j_gene: TRBJ1-2; v_gene: TRBV12-3/TRBV12-4; CDR3aa: CASSQDRGSNYGYTF
j_gene: TRBJ2-1; v_gene: TRBV3-1; CDR3aa: CASSQGLATLLYNEQFF
j_gene: TRBJ1-4; v_gene: TRBV4-2; CDR3aa: CANSQEGAGTDEKLFF
j_gene: TRBJ2-4; v_gene: TRBV18; CDR3aa: CASSPGGKNIQYF
j_gene: TRBJ1-2; v_gene: TRBV20-1; CDR3aa: CSAAQIPGQTNYGYTF
j_gene: TRBJ1-1; v_gene: TRBV7-2; CDR3aa: CASSFKGQGNTEAFF
j_gene: TRBJ2-7; v_gene: TRBV2; CDR3aa: CASSRDRGDSYEQYF
j_gene: TRBJ2-5; v_gene: TRBV7-9; CDR3aa: CASSLTGVWLQETQYF
j_gene: TRBJ2-3; v_gene: TRBV20-1; CDR3aa: CSARGVGRRSTDTQYF
j_gene: TRBJ2-1; v_gene: TRBV5-1; CDR3aa: CASGYGGADNEQFF
j_gene: TRBJ2-7; v_gene: TRBV5-1; CDR3aa: CASSLPSGSPREQYF
j_gene: TRBJ2-1; v_gene: TRBV7-3; CDR3aa: CASSLSAGVEQFF
j_gene: TRBJ2-1; v_gene: TRBV29-1; CDR3aa: CSVEDVTAQYYNGQFF
j_gene: .; v_gene: TRBV27; CDR3aa: CASRLLAGAPYNEQYF
j_gene: TRBJ1-1; v_gene: TRBV12-3/TRBV12-4; CDR3aa: CASSPRTGPVNTEAFF
j_gene: TRBJ2-1; v_gene: TRBV5-1; CDR3aa: CASSLTGPPYNEQFF
j_gene: TRBJ2-3; v_gene: TRBV20-1; CDR3aa: CSAVDRARDTQYF
j_gene: TRBJ2-7; v_gene: TRBV10-2; CDR3aa: CASRKFRGYYEQYF
j_gene: TRBJ2-7; v_gene: TRBV4-3; CDR3aa: CASSQQLWDRENIYEQYF
j_gene: TRBJ2-7; v_gene: TRBV7-9; CDR3aa: CASSSREALTYEQYF
j_gene: TRBJ2-5; v_gene: TRBV24-1; CDR3aa: CATSDPINEQYF
j_gene: TRBJ2-5; v_gene: TRBV5-1; CDR3aa: CASSLDGFQETQYF
j_gene: TRBJ1-1; v_gene: TRBV7-9; CDR3aa: CASFKLNTEAFF
j_gene: TRBJ2-7; v_gene: TRBV19; CDR3aa: CASSIVGGSSYEQYF
j_gene: TRBJ2-1; v_gene: TRBV3-1; CDR3aa: CASRVSGRSGEQFF
j_gene: TRBJ2-7; v_gene: TRBV28; CDR3aa: CASSRDQGYEQYF
j_gene: TRBJ1-1; v_gene: TRBV25-1; CDR3aa: CASSTRTNTGAFF
j_gene: TRBJ2-6; v_gene: TRBV7-3; CDR3aa: CASSFSWTRSGANVLTF
j_gene: TRBJ2-6; v_gene: TRBV7-2; CDR3aa: CASSLDRYSGANVLTF